The T cell receptor (beta chain) described here comes from a study of blood T cell repertoires in COVID-19. Study background: COVID-19 samples, acute and convalescent, were from the United States, Italy and Spain. PBMCs, B-cell-depleted T cells, or T cells provided the cDNA or gDNA that made up the material.

The CDR3 has 13 residues. Trimming pared 4 bases from V and 8 bases from J, leaving 14 bases between. Methods used by the authors: For nucleated cells, counts were estimated from reference gene primer amplification. The repertoire was sequenced with immunoSEQ multiplex PCR; TCRdb's copy has only in-frame clones and lacks some. From that table come the V and J calls and clone size; the DNA was used to work out D and trimming. The data show some 700,000 clones, approximately 90% seen once. The V call is TRBV6-7, the J call TRBJ1-1; D is perhaps TRBD1 (5 bases). TRBV6-7 is sorted into the ORF group, with uncertain function. The material sequenced was peripheral blood. The sequence derives from a woman between 18 and 30 years old with acute or convalescent COVID-19. This CDR3 is CASSSWFGAEAFF. The CDR3 bases are TGTGCCAGCAGTTCATGGTTTGGGGCGGAAGCTTTCTTT.